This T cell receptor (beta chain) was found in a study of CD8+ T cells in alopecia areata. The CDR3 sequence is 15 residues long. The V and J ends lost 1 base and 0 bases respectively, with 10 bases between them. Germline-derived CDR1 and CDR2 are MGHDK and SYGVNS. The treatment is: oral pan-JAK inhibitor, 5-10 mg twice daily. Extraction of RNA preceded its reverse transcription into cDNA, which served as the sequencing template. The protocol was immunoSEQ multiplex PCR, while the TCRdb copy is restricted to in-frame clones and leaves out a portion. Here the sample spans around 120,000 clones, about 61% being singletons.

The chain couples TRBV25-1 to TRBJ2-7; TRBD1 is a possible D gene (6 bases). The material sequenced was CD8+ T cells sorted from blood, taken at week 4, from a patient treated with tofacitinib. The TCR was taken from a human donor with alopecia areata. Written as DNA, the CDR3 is TGTGCCAGCAGTGAATTTGGACAGAGCTCCTACGAGCAGTACTTC. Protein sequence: CASSEFGQSSYEQYF.